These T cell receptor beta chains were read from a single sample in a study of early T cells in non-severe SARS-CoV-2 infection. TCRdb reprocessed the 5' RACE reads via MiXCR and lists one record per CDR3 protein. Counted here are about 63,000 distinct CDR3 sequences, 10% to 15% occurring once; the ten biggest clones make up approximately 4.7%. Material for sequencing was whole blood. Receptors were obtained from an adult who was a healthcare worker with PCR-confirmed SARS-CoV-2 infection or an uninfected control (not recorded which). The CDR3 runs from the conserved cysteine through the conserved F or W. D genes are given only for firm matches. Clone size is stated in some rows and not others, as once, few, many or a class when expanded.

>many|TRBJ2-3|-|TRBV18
TGTGCCAGCTCAACCTGGGGGACTCTTCGGACAGATACGCAGTATTTT
CASSTWGTLRTDTQYF
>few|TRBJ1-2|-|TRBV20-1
TGCAGTGCTAGAGTGGCAGCTACATATGGCTACACCTTC
CSARVAATYGYTF
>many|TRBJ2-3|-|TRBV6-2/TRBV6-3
TGTGCCACCGATGACAAGGGGAATCTGTATTTT
CATDDKGNLYF
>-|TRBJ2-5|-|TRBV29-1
TGCAGCGTTGAAAGTATAAGGGTACGGGCCCAAGAGACCCAGTACTTC
CSVESIRVRAQETQYF
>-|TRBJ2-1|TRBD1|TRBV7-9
TGTGCCAGCAGCTCGACAGGGCGGTCCACCTACAATGAGCAGTTCTTC
CASSSTGRSTYNEQFF
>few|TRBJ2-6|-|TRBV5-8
TGTGCCAGCAGCTTGAGAGTCTCTGGGGCCAACGTCCTGACTTTC
CASSLRVSGANVLTF
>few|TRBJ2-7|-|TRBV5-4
TGTGCCAGCAGCTCACAGCGCTACGAGCAGTACTTC
CASSSQRYEQYF
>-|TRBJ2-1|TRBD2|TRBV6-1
TGTGCCAGCAGTGGTCTAGCGGGGGGGCGGAATGAGCAGTTCTTC
CASSGLAGGRNEQFF
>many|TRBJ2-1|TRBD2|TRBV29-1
TGCAGCGTTGGGACTAGACTGAATGAGCAGTTCTTC
CSVGTRLNEQFF
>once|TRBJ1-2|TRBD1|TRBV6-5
TGTGCCAGCAGTCACACCGGGACAGGGAATGGCTACACCTTC
CASSHTGTGNGYTF
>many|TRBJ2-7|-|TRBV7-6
TGTGCCAGCAGCTCCATAGTCCAGGGGAACGAGCAGTACTTC
CASSSIVQGNEQYF
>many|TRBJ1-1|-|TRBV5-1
TGCGCCAGCAGTCTTCGGGACTCAAAGAACACTGAAGCTTTCTTT
CASSLRDSKNTEAFF
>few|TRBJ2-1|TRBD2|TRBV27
TGTGCCAGCAGTTTATTGCGGGGGGGCCGGAATGAGCAGTTCTTC
CASSLLRGGRNEQFF
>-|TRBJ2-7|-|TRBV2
TGTGCCAGCACTCAGGAAACCTACGAGCAGTACTTC
CASTQETYEQYF
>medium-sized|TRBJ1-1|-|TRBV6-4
TGTGCCAGCATGCCCCCTGGACGGCCTCGGGTCACTGAAGCTTTCTTT
CASMPPGRPRVTEAFF
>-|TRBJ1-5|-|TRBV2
TGTGCCAGCAGTGAAGCTATAGGAATTGATCAGCCCCAGCATTTT
CASSEAIGIDQPQHF
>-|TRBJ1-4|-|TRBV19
TGTGCCAGTAATCACGGGACCGATAATGAAAAACTGTTTTTT
CASNHGTDNEKLFF
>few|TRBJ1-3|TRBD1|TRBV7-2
TGTGCCAGCAGCTTACACCCGACAGGGACCGGAAACACCATATATTTT
CASSLHPTGTGNTIYF
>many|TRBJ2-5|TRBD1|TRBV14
TGTGCCAGCAGCCAAAGACAGGGGATGGGAGAGACCCAGTACTTC
CASSQRQGMGETQYF
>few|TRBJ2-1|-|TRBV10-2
TGCGCCAGCAGTGCGAGTCTAACCTACAATGAGCAGTTCTTC
CASSASLTYNEQFF
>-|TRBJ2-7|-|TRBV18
TGTGCCAGCTCACTCTCGGACGGCTCCTACGAGCAGTACTTC
CASSLSDGSYEQYF
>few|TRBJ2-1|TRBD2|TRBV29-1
TGCAGCGTCCCCCGGACTAGCGGGAGGAATGAGCAGTTCTTC
CSVPRTSGRNEQFF
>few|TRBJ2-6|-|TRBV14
TGTGCCAGCAGCCAAGTCGCCGGGACGCACAAACCTTCTGGGGCCAACGTCCTGACTTTC
CASSQVAGTHKPSGANVLTF
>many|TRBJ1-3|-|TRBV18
TGTGCCAGCTCACCCGACACCCTCTCTGGAAACACCATATATTTT
CASSPDTLSGNTIYF
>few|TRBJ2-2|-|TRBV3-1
TGTGCCAGCAGCTCGGCAGGGCCCTCCGGGGAGCTGTTTTTT
CASSSAGPSGELFF
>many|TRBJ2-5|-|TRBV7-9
TGTGCCAGCAGCGGATCGTCAGGGACGTCGACCCAGTACTTC
CASSGSSGTSTQYF
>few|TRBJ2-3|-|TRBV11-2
TGTGCCAGCAGCCCTGGACTAACTAGCACAGATACGCAGTATTTT
CASSPGLTSTDTQYF
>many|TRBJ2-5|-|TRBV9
TGTGCCAGCAGCGCGGGGGTCCGCCAAGAGACCCAGTACTTC
CASSAGVRQETQYF
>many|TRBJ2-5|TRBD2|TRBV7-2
TGTGCCAGCAGCTTAGACCTACTAGCGGGCGAAGAGACCCAGTACTTC
CASSLDLLAGEETQYF
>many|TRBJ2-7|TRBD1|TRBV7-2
TGTGCCAGCAGGGCTTTGGGGACAGGGGGCCGATACGAGCAGTACTTC
CASRALGTGGRYEQYF
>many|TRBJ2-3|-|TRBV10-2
TGCGCCAGCAGTGACTCCACAGATACGCAGTATTTT
CASSDSTDTQYF
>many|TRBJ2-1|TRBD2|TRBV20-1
TGCAGTGCTCCCCTAGCGGGGGGGCGAACCCCCTACAATGAGCAGTTCTTC
CSAPLAGGRTPYNEQFF
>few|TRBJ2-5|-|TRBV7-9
TGTGCCAGCAGCCGGGGCAGCGGGCAAGAGACCCAGTACTTC
CASSRGSGQETQYF
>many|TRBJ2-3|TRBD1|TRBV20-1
TGCAGTGCGCCGCAGGGGGCGCGGACAGATACGCAGTATTTT
CSAPQGARTDTQYF
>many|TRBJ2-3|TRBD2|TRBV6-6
TGTGCCAGCAGTTACTCTGGTCTAGCGGGAACCTCATGGGATACGCAGTATTTT
CASSYSGLAGTSWDTQYF
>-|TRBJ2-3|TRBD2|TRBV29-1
TGCAGCGTTGCCCTAGCGGGGGCCACAGATACGCAGTATTTT
CSVALAGATDTQYF
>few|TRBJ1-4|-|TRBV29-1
TGCAGCGTTGGTAACGGACAGTTGAATGAAAAACTGTTTTTT
CSVGNGQLNEKLFF
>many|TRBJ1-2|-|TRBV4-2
TGTGCCAGCAGCCAAGGAGGCGGAGCTAACTATGGCTACACCTTC
CASSQGGGANYGYTF
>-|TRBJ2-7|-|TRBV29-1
TGCAGCGCCGGGGACGGGGACGAGCAGTACTTC
CSAGDGDEQYF
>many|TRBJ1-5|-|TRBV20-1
TGCAGTGCTAGAGATGAGTTCGCCGAAGATAGCAATCAGCCCCAGCATTTT
CSARDEFAEDSNQPQHF
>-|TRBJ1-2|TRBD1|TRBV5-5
TGTGCCAGCAGCTTGAAACAGGGGACCAACTATGGCTACACCTTC
CASSLKQGTNYGYTF
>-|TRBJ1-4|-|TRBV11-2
TGTGCCAGCAGCCCTAACAGGGCGACTAATGAAAAACTGTTTTTT
CASSPNRATNEKLFF
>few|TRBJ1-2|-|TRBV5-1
TGCGCCAGCAGCTTGTCCCCTAACTATGGCTACACCTTC
CASSLSPNYGYTF
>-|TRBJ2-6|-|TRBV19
TGTGCCAGTAGTGTTCAAGGGGGCTCTGGGGCCAACGTCCTGACTTTC
CASSVQGGSGANVLTF
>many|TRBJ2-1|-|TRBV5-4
TGTGCCAGCAGCCTGGTGCAGGATGGCTACAATGAGCAGTTCTTC
CASSLVQDGYNEQFF
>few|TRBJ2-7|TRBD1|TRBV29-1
TGCAGCGTCCTCCGGGGACAGGGTTACGAGCAGTACTTC
CSVLRGQGYEQYF
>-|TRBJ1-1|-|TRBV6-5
TGTGCCAGCAGTTCAGCGGCAGGGTTCATGAACACTGAAGCTTTCTTT
CASSSAAGFMNTEAFF
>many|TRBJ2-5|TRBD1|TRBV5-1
TGCGCCAGCAGCTTGGCCACAGGGGGGCAAGAGACCCAGTACTTC
CASSLATGGQETQYF
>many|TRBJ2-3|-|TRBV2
TGTGCCAGCAGTGGGGGCACAGATACGCAGTATTTT
CASSGGTDTQYF
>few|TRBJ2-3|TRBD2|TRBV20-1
TGCAGTGCTAGAGGGCTAGCGGGCCTCACAGATACGCAGTATTTT
CSARGLAGLTDTQYF
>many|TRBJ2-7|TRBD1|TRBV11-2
TGTGCCAGCAGCCAGCGACAGGGGGGGACCTACGAGCAGTACTTC
CASSQRQGGTYEQYF
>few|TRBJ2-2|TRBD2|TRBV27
TGTGCCAGCAGTTTAACACCGTGGACTAGCGGGGATCAATCCCGGTGGGAGCTGTTTTTT
CASSLTPWTSGDQSRWELFF
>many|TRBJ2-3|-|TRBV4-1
TGCGCCAGCAGCGAATACGACAGCACAGATACGCAGTATTTT
CASSEYDSTDTQYF
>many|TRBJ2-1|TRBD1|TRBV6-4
TGTGCCAGCAGCGGGACAGGCACATCCTACAATGAGCAGTTCTTC
CASSGTGTSYNEQFF
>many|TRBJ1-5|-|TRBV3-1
TGTGCCAGCAGAAACGGAGGGTTTGATCAGCCCCAGCATTTT
CASRNGGFDQPQHF